The next 26 T cell receptor beta chains were all read from a single sample in a study of blood T cell repertoires in COVID-19. TCRdb's copy holds only in-frame clones and misses some; the assay was immunoSEQ multiplex PCR. The table records 10,000 to 11,000 clones, roughly 76% of them present only once. The specimen was peripheral blood. These TCRs come from a man aged 65 to 79 with active COVID-19.

The V call is TRBV12-3 or TRBV12-4, the J call TRBJ2-1; TRBD1 matches at 7 bases. The CDR3 sequence is 13 residues long. After removal of 1 base from V and 8 bases from J, the junction contained 2 bases not matched to a gene. The CDR3 DNA reads as TGTGCCAGCAGTTTAGACAGGGGCGATGAGCAGTTCTTC. It translates to CASSLDRGDEQFF.

This chain uses TRBV12-3 or TRBV12-4 with TRBJ2-2; the D gene is possibly TRBD1 (6 bases). CDR3 length: 13 amino acids. Deletions cut 6 bases from V and 6 bases from J, with 11 bases between. In DNA, the CDR3 is TGTGCCAGCAGACAAACAGGGTCCGGGGAGCTGTTTTTT. Translated, it gives CASRQTGSGELFF.

The J gene is TRBJ1-6, the V gene TRBV30, with a tentative D call TRBD1 (6 bases). Germline V gene sequence: CDR1 GTSNPN, CDR2 SVGIG (reference sequence). Between the trimmed V and J ends, which lost 5 bases and 8 bases, there was a span of 13 bases. There are 13 residues in the CDR3. As DNA, the CDR3 is TGTGCCTGGCAAAACAGGGTTGATTCACCCCTCCACTTT. Protein sequence: CAWQNRVDSPLHF.

The rearrangement joins TRBV19 to TRBJ2-3; weak D call: TRBD2 (7 bases). V lost 4 bases and J 0 bases, leaving 11 bases between the germline ends. Germline V gene data show CDR1 as LNHDA and CDR2 as SQIVND (reference sequence). The CDR3 length is 15 residues. CDR3 nucleotide sequence: TGTGCCAGTAGTAGCGGGGGCCGTAGCACAGATACGCAGTATTTT. Protein product: CASSSGGRSTDTQYF.

V and J are TRBV28 and TRBJ2-1; maybe TRBD2 (7 bases). The germline CDR1 and CDR2 sequences are MDHEN and SYDVKM. The V end lost 3 bases, the J end lost 6 bases, and 15 bases lay between the germline ends. CDR3 length equals 15 residues. The CDR3: CASSFFGGPFNEQFF. CDR3 coding DNA: TGTGCCAGCAGTTTTTTCGGGGGGCCGTTCAATGAGCAGTTCTTC.

The gene calls are TRBV2 and TRBJ2-1; 8 nucleotides match TRBD2. There are 15 residues in the CDR3. Germline V gene lookup returns CDR1 SNHLY and CDR2 FYNNEI. The J segment lost 4 bases and the V segment lost 7 bases, leaving 9 bases of the junction unmatched. The CDR3 loop reads CASKLSGGHYNEQFF. The CDR3 bases are TGTGCCAGCAAGTTGAGCGGGGGACATTACAATGAGCAGTTCTTC.

The chain carries TRBV5-5 and TRBJ2-7, with 12 bases that match TRBD1. The junction had 6 bases not matched to a gene; V was cut back by 4 bases and J by 4 bases. Germline V CDR1 and CDR2: SGHKS, YYEKEE (reference sequence). The CDR3 is made up of 15 amino acids. For the CDR3, the DNA is TGTGCCAGCAGCCCTTCGGGACAGGGGGCGTACGAGCAGTACTTC. Amino acid sequence: CASSPSGQGAYEQYF.

CDR3 sequence: CASSPSGTGVNEQYF. CDR3 DNA: TGTGCCAGCAGCCCTTCCGGGACAGGGGTCAACGAGCAGTACTTC. The rearrangement joins TRBV9 to TRBJ2-7, with 10 bases that match TRBD1. The V segment lost 4 bases and the J segment 5 bases; nucleotides outside the gene matches: 9. The germline V gene encodes CDR1 SGDLS and CDR2 YYNGEE. CDR3 length: 15 amino acids.

The chain recombines TRBV7-6 with TRBJ1-1; TRBD1 agrees at 8 bases. Germline V gene lookup returns CDR1 SGHVS and CDR2 FNYEAQ. V gave up 3 bases and J gave up 4 bases; unmatched junction bases: 7. The CDR3 contains 15 residues. In DNA, the CDR3 is TGTGCCAGCAGCTTGTCCGGGACAGGCTCCACTGAAGCTTTCTTT. Protein sequence: CASSLSGTGSTEAFF.

The chain links TRBV7-6 to TRBJ2-7, with D possibly matching TRBD2 (5 bases). Trimming shortened V by 1 base and J by 4 bases, and 14 bases separated the two germline ends. Germline lookup yields CDR1 SGHVS and CDR2 FNYEAQ. This CDR3 is 15 amino acids long. The CDR3 region has the DNA TGTGCCAGCAGCTTAGAGTCTAGCCGCCGATACGAGCAGTACTTC. As protein: CASSLESSRRYEQYF.

V usage is TRBV6-5 and J usage is TRBJ2-1; 8 positions agree with TRBD1. V dropped 8 bases and J dropped 9; count of bases not matched to a gene: 15. Germline V CDR1 and CDR2: MNHEY, SVGAGI. There are 15 residues in the CDR3. The CDR3 protein is CASRQETGARPEQFF. CDR3 nucleotide sequence: TGTGCCAGCCGACAAGAGACAGGGGCTCGACCTGAGCAGTTCTTC.

The V gene is TRBV15, the J gene TRBJ1-1, with D perhaps matching TRBD1 (5 bases). The CDR3 length is 12 residues. Germline CDR1 reads LNHNV; CDR2 reads YYDKDF (reference sequence). V lost 5 bases and J lost 7, with 11 bases in between. CDR3: CATSSQGYEAFF. The CDR3 nucleotides read TGTGCCACCAGCTCGCAGGGTTATGAAGCTTTCTTT.

The V gene is TRBV9, the J gene TRBJ2-1; D remains unclear. The CDR3 consists of 13 residues. Germline CDR1 SGDLS, CDR2 YYNGEE. Trimming stripped 0 bases from V and 8 bases from J, with 9 bases between. The CDR3 loop reads CASSVATLDEQFF. The CDR3 DNA follows: TGTGCCAGCAGCGTAGCTACCCTAGATGAGCAGTTCTTC.

This chain uses TRBV11-2 with TRBJ1-3; D gene unclear. Trimming stripped 2 bases from V and 0 bases from J, with 14 bases between. The CDR3 is 17 residues long. Looked up from germline, CDR1 is SGHAT and CDR2 is FQNNGV. The CDR3 DNA sequence: TGTGCCAGCAGCTTACTATTAACGGGTAGCTCTGGAAACACCATATATTTT. The encoded protein is CASSLLLTGSSGNTIYF.

This chain joins TRBV7-2 and TRBJ1-2; perhaps TRBD1 as D (5 bases). V was shortened by 5 bases and J by 0 bases, with 10 bases between the two germline ends. Germline CDR1 and CDR2: SGHTA and FQGNSA. This CDR3 is built from 14 residues. CDR3 in DNA: TGTGCCAGCAGCATCACAGGTGCTAACTATGGCTACACCTTC. As protein: CASSITGANYGYTF.

The chain has TRBV7-9 and TRBJ2-3; 10 bases align to TRBD1. Unmatched junction bases numbered 2, after V lost 3 bases and J lost 5 bases. This CDR3 spans 14 amino acids. CDR1 is SEHNR, CDR2 FQNEAQ, per germline (reference sequence). The CDR3 is CASSLGQGIDTQYF. The CDR3 region has the DNA TGTGCCAGCAGCTTGGGACAGGGGATAGATACGCAGTATTTT.

The rearrangement uses TRBV11-2 and TRBJ2-1; TRBD1 matches at 8 bases. This CDR3 has 17 amino acids. Germline V gene sequence: CDR1 SGHAT, CDR2 FQNNGV. V dropped 0 bases and J dropped 2; count of bases not matched to a gene: 6. Here the CDR3 reads CASSLDPGRGPYNEQFF. For the CDR3, the DNA is TGTGCCAGCAGCTTAGATCCCGGCAGGGGGCCCTACAATGAGCAGTTCTTC.

The V gene is TRBV27, the J gene TRBJ1-5, with 10 bases fitting TRBD1. J gave up 5 bases and V 3 bases, and 7 bases lay outside the gene matches. This CDR3 is built from 16 residues. Germline values: CDR1 MNHEY, CDR2 SMNVEV (reference sequence). CDR3 coding DNA: TGTGCCAGCAGTTTGGTGGGACAGGGGCTAGATCAGCCCCAGCATTTT. Encoded protein: CASSLVGQGLDQPQHF.

This chain links TRBV2 with TRBJ2-2; tentative D call: TRBD2 (6 bases). The V and J ends lost 6 bases and 6 bases respectively, with 17 bases between them. This CDR3 has 15 residues. Germline V CDR1 and CDR2: SNHLY, FYNNEI. The CDR3 nucleotides are TGTGCCAGCAGCCTTCGGGGGACCCCTTCCGGGGAGCTGTTTTTT. Its protein product is CASSLRGTPSGELFF.

J is TRBJ2-5 and V is TRBV3-1 (or the pseudogene TRBV3-2); D gene unclear. The CDR3 spans 12 residues. CDR1 LGHDT and CDR2 YNNKEL come from the germline V gene (reference sequence). The V end lost 2 bases, the J end lost 2 bases, and 3 bases lay between the germline ends. The CDR3 reads CASSQQQETQYF. The CDR3 nucleotides are TGTGCCAGCAGCCAACAACAAGAGACCCAGTACTTC.

This sequence joins TRBV28 and TRBJ1-2; no reliable D call. This CDR3 is 17 amino acids long. Germline loops: CDR1 MDHEN, CDR2 SYDVKM. Between the trimmed V and J ends, which lost 5 bases and 4 bases, there was a span of 23 bases. CDR3 nucleotides: TGTGCCAGCAGTCTATTGAAATTTAGGTCGACAATCTATGGCTACACCTTC. Encoded protein: CASSLLKFRSTIYGYTF.

This clone was seen a handful of times. Written as DNA, the CDR3 is TGTGCCAGCAGCTTAGATAGATCGCCTGGAAACACCATATATTTT. Residues: CASSLDRSPGNTIYF. The rearrangement uses TRBV7-9 and TRBJ1-3; D not certain. Germline CDR1 is SEHNR and CDR2 is FQNEAQ (reference sequence). The CDR3 is 15 amino acids. V lost 1 base to trimming and J lost 2 bases, with 9 bases between them.

This clone was picked up one time. The chain recombines TRBV7-2 with TRBJ2-3; 9 nucleotides agree with TRBD2. The CDR3 is 15 residues long. The J segment lost 5 bases and the V segment lost 1 base, leaving 4 bases of the junction unmatched. CDR1 is SGHTA, CDR2 FQGNSA, per germline. CDR3 in amino acids: CASSLGGGARDTQYF. Here the CDR3 DNA reads TGTGCCAGCAGCTTAGGCGGGGGGGCGAGAGATACGCAGTATTTT.

The rearrangement joins TRBV7-8 to TRBJ2-3, with 10 bases that match TRBD2. Germline V CDR1 and CDR2: SGHVS, FQNEAQ. With V trimmed by 5 bases and J by 5 bases, 19 bases remained unmatched. This CDR3 region has 19 residues. CDR3 bases: TGTGCCAGCAGCCCAGGTGGAGGACTAGCGGATAAAAAAGGAGATACGCAGTATTTT. It specifies CASSPGGGLADKKGDTQYF.

This rearrangement joins TRBV2 to TRBJ1-4, with 8 positions matching TRBD1. V gave up 4 bases and J gave up 0 bases; unmatched junction bases: 10. This CDR3 is built from 18 residues. CDR1 is SNHLY and CDR2 is FYNNEI in the germline V gene. The CDR3 nucleotides read TGTGCCAGCAGTGGGGAACAGGGGGGGATGGCAACTAATGAAAAACTGTTTTTT. It translates to CASSGEQGGMATNEKLFF.

The chain joins TRBV7-8 to TRBJ2-7; no clear D gene. The V gene's germline CDR1 is SGHVS and CDR2 FQNEAQ. The CDR3 is 12 amino acids. V was trimmed by 7 bases and J by 6 bases, leaving 13 bases between them. CDR3 sequence reads: CASTPFEAEQYF. The CDR3 DNA is TGTGCCAGCACCCCTTTCGAAGCCGAGCAGTACTTC.